This T cell receptor beta chain was sequenced for a study of vaccination effects on CD4 cells after COVID-19. From germline, CDR1 is LNHDA and CDR2 SQIVND (reference sequence). The CDR3 consists of 16 residues. The V end lost 3 bases, the J end lost 1 base, and 15 bases lay between the germline ends. As concerns this clone: Its antigen is unidentified.

Clones were read by immunoSEQ multiplex PCR, and TCRdb kept only the in-frame ones, dropping some. This table has tens of thousands of clones, 60% to 75% appearing once. General observations from the study: In the late period after vaccination, infection- and vaccine-induced clones contracted markedly.

Before any sequencing was done, the ViraFEST assay used viral peptide pools to expand antigen-specific CD4+ T cells. Investigators separated out CD4+ T cells once approximately 9 days of culture had passed. Everyone in the study got two shots of either the BNT162b2 or mRNA-1273 vaccine. Supplemented with around 11 IU/ml IL-2 and 9.5 to 10 ug/ml peptides, two million PBMC per well were kept in culture. A half-volume exchange with IL-2 medium occurred on days 3 and 7. The sequence came from a human donor who received a COVID-19 vaccine. This chain joins TRBV19 and TRBJ1-1; D might be TRBD1 (6 bases). Material: CD4+ T cells from PBMCs cultured with HCoV-229E spike peptides, obtained after COVID-19 vaccination. The chain's CDR3 is CASSMQPGHQNTEAFF. The CDR3 DNA is TGTGCCAGTAGTATGCAACCGGGACACCAGAACACTGAAGCTTTCTTT.